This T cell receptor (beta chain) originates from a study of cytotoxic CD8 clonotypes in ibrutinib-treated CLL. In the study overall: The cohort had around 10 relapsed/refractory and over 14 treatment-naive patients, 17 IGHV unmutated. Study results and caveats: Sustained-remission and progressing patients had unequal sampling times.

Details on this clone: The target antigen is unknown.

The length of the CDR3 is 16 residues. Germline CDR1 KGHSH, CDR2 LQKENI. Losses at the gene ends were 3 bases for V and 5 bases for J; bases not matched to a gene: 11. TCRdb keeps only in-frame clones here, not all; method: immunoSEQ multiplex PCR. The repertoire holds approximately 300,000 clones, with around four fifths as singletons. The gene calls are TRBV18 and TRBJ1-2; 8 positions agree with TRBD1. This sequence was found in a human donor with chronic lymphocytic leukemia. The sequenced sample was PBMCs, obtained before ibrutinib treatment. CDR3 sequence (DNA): TGTGCCAGCTCACCGTCAGGGGGCGTAGAGGGTTATGGCTACACCTTC. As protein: CASSPSGGVEGYGYTF.